The 31 T cell receptor beta chains below all came from one sample that was sequenced in a study of CD8+ T cells in alopecia areata. Reverse transcribed after extraction, RNA yielded cDNA as the sequencing template. Clones were sequenced by immunoSEQ multiplex PCR, and TCRdb holds only the in-frame ones, with some missing. The table has roughly 120,000 clones, roughly 50% seen once. Treatment defined: oral pan-JAK inhibitor, 5-10 mg twice daily. Sequencing used CD8+ T cells sorted from blood, obtained at week 4, from a patient treated with tofacitinib. Receptors originate from a human donor with alopecia areata.

The chain links TRBV30 to TRBJ2-1; 8 positions match TRBD1. This CDR3 is 15 amino acids long. CDR1 and CDR2 (germline): GTSNPN, SVGIG (reference sequence). V lost 4 bases and J lost 3; bases outside the gene matches: 8. CDR3 DNA sequence: TGTGCCTGGACCGACGGACAGGGCAACTACAATGAGCAGTTCTTC. It is translated as CAWTDGQGNYNEQFF. Full variable domain (missing parts from reference TRBV30 and TRBJ2-1): SQTIHQWPATLVQPVGSPLSLECTVEGTSNPNLYWYRQAAGRGLQLLFYSVGIGQISSEVPQNLSASRPQDRQFILSSKKLLLSDSGFYLCAWTDGQGNYNEQFFGPGTRLTVL.

In this sample, this clone turned up a few times. V and J are TRBV29-1 and TRBJ1-2; 9 bases fit TRBD1. The CDR3 covers 13 residues. CDR1 is SQVTM and CDR2 is ANQGSEA in the germline V gene. V gave up 7 bases and J gave up 8 bases; unmatched junction bases: 11. The CDR3 loop is CSAPGQGTGGYTF. CDR3 nucleotides: TGCAGCGCTCCGGGACAGGGTACTGGGGGCTACACCTTC.

The genes are TRBV5-1 and TRBJ2-2; 10 bases align to TRBD2. Trimming at V came to 4 bases and at J to 1 base, leaving 7 bases not matched to a gene. This CDR3 spans 17 amino acids. The germline V gene has CDR1 SGHRS and CDR2 YFSETQ. Here the CDR3 DNA reads TGCGCCAGCAGCCCTTACTCTAGCGGGGGGAACACCGGGGAGCTGTTTTTT. Amino acid sequence: CASSPYSSGGNTGELFF. The full variable domain, rest sourced from reference TRBV5-1 and TRBJ2-2, is KAGVTQTPRYLIKTRGQQVTLSCSPISGHRSVSWYQQTPGQGLQFLFEYFSETQRNKGNFPGRFSGRQFSNSRSEMNVSTLELGDSALYLCASSPYSSGGNTGELFFGEGSRLTVL.

This clone has only a few counts. CDR3 in amino acids: CASSDYLNEQFF. The DNA for the CDR3 is TGTGCCAGCAGCGACTACCTCAATGAGCAGTTCTTC. The J gene is TRBJ2-1, the V gene TRBV27; possible D gene TRBD2, 5 bases. V was trimmed by 6 bases and J by 6 bases, leaving 9 bases between them. Germline V gene data show CDR1 as MNHEY and CDR2 as SMNVEV (reference sequence). This CDR3 comprises 12 residues.

The gene calls are TRBV4-1 and TRBJ2-1; 7 bases align to TRBD1. V dropped 4 bases and J dropped 5; count of bases not matched to a gene: 8. The CDR3 runs to 15 residues. Germline CDR1 and CDR2: MGHRA and YSYEKL. The CDR3 bases are TGCGCCAGCAGCCCAATTGGGGACAGCCACAATGAGCAGTTCTTC. Translation: CASSPIGDSHNEQFF.

This chain joins TRBV7-9 and TRBJ2-3; D not resolved. This CDR3 contains 13 residues. Trimming took 4 bases from V and 1 from J, leaving 6 bases between them. CDR1 is SEHNR and CDR2 is FQNEAQ in the germline V gene (reference sequence). The CDR3 loop is CASSSSGTDTQYF. CDR3 in DNA: TGTGCCAGCAGCTCGAGTGGCACAGATACGCAGTATTTT. Full variable domain (missing parts from reference TRBV7-9 and TRBJ2-3): DTGVSQNPRHKITKRGQNVTFRCDPISEHNRLYWYRQTLGQGPEFLTYFQNEAQLEKSRLLSDRFSAERPKGSFSTLEIQRTEQGDSAMYLCASSSSGTDTQYFGPGTRLTVL.

This chain links TRBV18 with TRBJ2-5; D gene uncertain. The V gene's germline CDR1 is KGHSH and CDR2 LQKENI. V lost 1 base to trimming and J lost 1 base, with 10 bases between them. There are 15 residues in the CDR3. The CDR3 DNA reads TGTGCCAGCTCACCACGTCGCCGGGTCCAAGAGACCCAGTACTTC. As protein: CASSPRRRVQETQYF.

This sequence joins TRBV29-1 and TRBJ2-7; 7 bases are a match to TRBD2. The junction had 5 bases not matched to a gene; V was cut back by 3 bases and J by 0 bases. The germline CDR1 and CDR2 sequences are SQVTM and ANQGSEA. This CDR3 is built from 14 residues. The CDR3 sequence is CSVEAGTNSYEQYF. The CDR3 bases are TGCAGCGTTGAGGCCGGGACTAACTCCTACGAGCAGTACTTC.

On this clone itself: The sample carries other DNA sequences with the same CDR3. J is TRBJ1-1 and V is TRBV29-1; D gene uncertain. The V and J ends lost 4 bases and 1 base respectively, with 7 bases between them. Germline CDR1 SQVTM, CDR2 ANQGSEA. CDR3 size: 12 residues. The CDR3 DNA reads as TGCAGCGTTGGGGCGGGGAACACTGAAGCTTTCTTT. It yields the protein CSVGAGNTEAFF. Full variable domain (outside the CDR3, taken from reference TRBV29-1 and TRBJ1-1): SAVISQKPSRDICQRGTSLTIQCQVDSQVTMMFWYRQQPGQSLTLIATANQGSEATYESGFVIDKFPISRPNLTFSTLTVSNMSPEDSSIYLCSVGAGNTEAFFGQGTRLTVV.

This clone was seen a handful of times. This CDR3 is CASMRTGGLNEQFF. In DNA form, the CDR3 reads TGTGCCAGCATGAGAACAGGGGGCCTCAATGAGCAGTTCTTC. The chain has TRBV2 and TRBJ2-1; TRBD1 agrees at 9 bases. With V trimmed by 7 bases and J by 6 bases, 7 bases remained unmatched. The CDR3 runs 14 residues. Germline V gene data show CDR1 as SNHLY and CDR2 as FYNNEI. The full variable domain, with the rest looked up from reference TRBV2 and TRBJ2-1, is EPEVTQTPSHQVTQMGQEVILRCVPISNHLYFYWYRQILGQKVEFLVSFYNNEISEKSEIFDDQFSVERPDGSNFTLKIRSTKLEDSAMYFCASMRTGGLNEQFFGPGTRLTVL.

In nucleotides, the CDR3 is TGTGCCTGGTCCTTAGGGACAGGGTTAAATGAGCAGTTCTTC. Translating gives CAWSLGTGLNEQFF. The chain combines TRBV30 with TRBJ2-1, with TRBD1 matching over 9 bases. J lost 7 bases, V lost 5 bases, and 9 bases had no gene match. The CDR3 spans 14 residues. Germline V gene sequence: CDR1 GTSNPN, CDR2 SVGIG (reference sequence).

The chain combines TRBV6-4 with TRBJ2-1, with 14 positions matching TRBD2. CDR1 MRHNA and CDR2 SNTAGT come from the germline V gene. The CDR3 spans 15 residues. V was clipped by 6 bases and J by 8 bases; unmatched bases: 6. DNA of the CDR3: TGTGCCAGCAGCGAGACTAGCGGGGGGGTGGATGAGCAGTTCTTC. Protein sequence: CASSETSGGVDEQFF.

This rearrangement joins TRBV15 to TRBJ1-2; a possible D gene is TRBD1 (6 bases). The CDR3 is 15 residues long. The V gene's germline CDR1 is LNHNV and CDR2 YYDKDF (reference sequence). Deletions cut 1 base from V and 4 bases from J, with 13 bases between. The CDR3 loop is CATSRVQGTVYGYTF. The CDR3 DNA is TGTGCCACCAGCAGAGTACAGGGAACTGTCTATGGCTACACCTTC.

The rearrangement joins TRBV6-5 to TRBJ1-2; D might be TRBD1 (6 bases). Germline V gene lookup returns CDR1 MNHEY and CDR2 SVGAGI. CDR3 length: 15 amino acids. Trimming cost V 0 bases and J 8 bases, with 16 bases left between them. CDR3 nucleotides: TGTGCCAGCAGTTACTCAGATCCGGGGGCTGAGGGCTACACCTTC. It codes for CASSYSDPGAEGYTF.

This sequence joins TRBV6-5 and TRBJ1-2; the D is unclear. Trimming removed 5 bases from V and 4 bases from J, with 14 bases in between. The CDR3 has 14 residues. Looked up from germline, CDR1 is MNHEY and CDR2 is SVGAGI. The CDR3 loop is CASSETRTFYGYTF. DNA of the CDR3: TGTGCCAGCAGTGAGACGCGGACCTTCTATGGCTACACCTTC.

CDR3 sequence: CAWGSGGQYF. CDR3 nucleotides: TGTGCCTGGGGATCAGGGGGGCAGTACTTC. The chain recombines TRBV30 with TRBJ2-7; 7 nucleotides align to TRBD1. J gave up 9 bases and V 5 bases, and 4 bases lay outside the gene matches. CDR1 and CDR2 (germline): GTSNPN, SVGIG (reference sequence). This CDR3 is built from 10 residues. The full variable domain, rest sourced from reference TRBV30 and TRBJ2-7, is SQTIHQWPATLVQPVGSPLSLECTVEGTSNPNLYWYRQAAGRGLQLLFYSVGIGQISSEVPQNLSASRPQDRQFILSSKKLLLSDSGFYLCAWGSGGQYFGPGTRLTVT.

A single count supports this clone. This chain joins TRBV29-1 and TRBJ2-3; D is perhaps TRBD1 (6 bases). The CDR3 has 13 residues. V lost 6 bases and J 5 bases, leaving 15 bases between the germline ends. Germline CDR1 SQVTM, CDR2 ANQGSEA. The chain's CDR3 is CSVNRQVGDTQYF. The CDR3 DNA sequence: TGCAGCGTCAACCGACAGGTGGGAGATACGCAGTATTTT.

The chain couples TRBV15 to TRBJ2-3; TRBD2 matches 9 bases. Germline V gives CDR1 LNHNV, CDR2 YYDKDF (reference sequence). V gave up 3 bases and J gave up 6 bases; unmatched junction bases: 13. This CDR3 comprises 17 residues. CDR3 DNA sequence: TGTGCCACCAGCAGCCTAGGGCGGCGGGGGGGCCCTGATACGCAGTATTTT. Its protein product is CATSSLGRRGGPDTQYF.

V is TRBV27 and J is TRBJ2-1; D uncertain. The germline V gene encodes CDR1 MNHEY and CDR2 SMNVEV (reference sequence). Trimming took off 2 bases at V and 7 bases at J, with 9 bases between the two ends. The CDR3 has 13 amino acids. The CDR3 sequence is CASSLDWNNEQFF. CDR3 bases: TGTGCCAGCAGTTTAGATTGGAATAATGAGCAGTTCTTC.

The chain is built from TRBV19 and TRBJ1-5, with TRBD1 as a possible D gene (5 bases). The CDR3 sequence is 13 residues long. The germline V gene encodes CDR1 LNHDA and CDR2 SQIVND (reference sequence). V lost 6 bases to trimming and J lost 7 bases, with 13 bases between them. CDR3 sequence (DNA): TGTGCCAGTAGAGACCCGGGGGACCAGCCCCAGCATTTT. Its protein is CASRDPGDQPQHF.

The chain is built from TRBV10-3 and TRBJ1-6; weak D call: TRBD1 (5 bases). Trimming removed 8 bases from V and 14 bases from J, with 13 bases in between. The CDR3 extends over 11 amino acids. Germline V gene data show CDR1 as ENHRY and CDR2 as SYGVKD. The CDR3 sequence is CAIGAEDTLHF. The CDR3 DNA reads TGTGCCATCGGGGCTGAGGACACCCTCCACTTT.

As regards this clone: Other DNA sequences in this specimen translate into the identical CDR3. The genes are TRBV30 and TRBJ1-1; D remains unclear. V lost 0 bases to trimming and J lost 0 bases, with 2 bases between them. In germline, CDR1 is GTSNPN, CDR2 SVGIG (reference sequence). This CDR3 comprises 12 residues. CDR3 sequence: CAWSVMNTEAFF. CDR3 DNA sequence: TGTGCCTGGAGTGTAATGAACACTGAAGCTTTCTTT.

V gene TRBV29-1 combines with J gene TRBJ2-1; tentatively, D is TRBD1 (7 bases). The CDR3 spans 15 residues. Trimming removed 7 bases at V and 2 bases at J, with 18 bases between. CDR1 and CDR2 from the germline V gene are SQVTM and ANQGSEA. CDR3 amino acids: CSAEPQGRPYNEQFF. The CDR3 DNA is TGCAGCGCAGAGCCACAGGGGAGGCCCTACAATGAGCAGTTCTTC.

The chain is built from TRBV5-1 and TRBJ1-2, with D unresolved. The germline gives CDR1 SGHRS, CDR2 YFSETQ. The CDR3 consists of 15 residues. Deletions cut 4 bases from V and 2 bases from J, with 15 bases between. The CDR3 here is CASSPRGGGNYGYTF. CDR3 nucleotides: TGCGCCAGCAGCCCCCGTGGAGGAGGGAACTATGGCTACACCTTC. The full variable domain, completed using reference TRBV5-1 and TRBJ1-2, is KAGVTQTPRYLIKTRGQQVTLSCSPISGHRSVSWYQQTPGQGLQFLFEYFSETQRNKGNFPGRFSGRQFSNSRSEMNVSTLELGDSALYLCASSPRGGGNYGYTFGSGTRLTVV.

The CDR3 here is CASSLDAGETQYF. The CDR3 region has the DNA TGCGCCAGCAGCTTGGACGCCGGAGAGACCCAGTACTTC. This chain links TRBV5-1 with TRBJ2-5; D unclear. The CDR3 is 13 amino acids. Trimming left V 0 bases short and J 4 bases short, with 7 bases between. The germline V gene encodes CDR1 SGHRS and CDR2 YFSETQ.

The chain combines TRBV14 with TRBJ1-1; perhaps TRBD1 as D (6 bases). The CDR3 has 11 residues. Germline V lookup: CDR1 SGHDN, CDR2 FVKESK. Between the trimmed V and J ends, which lost 8 bases and 6 bases, there was a span of 10 bases. As DNA, the CDR3 is TGTGCCAGCCATTCAGGGGCTGAAGCTTTCTTT. This gives the protein CASHSGAEAFF.

The chain is built from TRBV10-3 and TRBJ2-5; 7 nucleotides line up with TRBD2. With V trimmed by 4 bases and J by 5 bases, 1 base remained unmatched. The CDR3 is 12 residues long. Germline V CDR1 and CDR2: ENHRY, SYGVKD. The CDR3 DNA follows: TGTGCCATCAGTGGGGAGGGGGAGACCCAGTACTTC. Encoded protein: CAISGEGETQYF.

The chain employs TRBV15 and TRBJ2-6, with 7 bases fitting TRBD1. Germline loops: CDR1 LNHNV, CDR2 YYDKDF (reference sequence). Unmatched junction bases numbered 11, after V lost 0 bases and J lost 0 bases. The CDR3 covers 20 residues. In DNA, the CDR3 is TGTGCCACCAGCAGAGAGCCATTTGGGACAGTCAGCTCTGGGGCCAACGTCCTGACTTTC. Translation: CATSREPFGTVSSGANVLTF.

The CDR3 is CAWTIGNQPQHF. In nucleotides, the CDR3 is TGTGCCTGGACCATAGGTAATCAGCCCCAGCATTTT. The chain recombines TRBV30 with TRBJ1-5, with D unresolved. V shed 4 bases and J shed 4 bases, with 8 bases lying between them. The germline V gene encodes CDR1 GTSNPN and CDR2 SVGIG (reference sequence). The CDR3 contains 12 residues.

CDR3 coding DNA: TGTGCCAGCAGCTTACGTCTCGCCAGGGAGGATGAGCAGTTCTTC. Amino acids: CASSLRLAREDEQFF. The chain is built from TRBV7-9 and TRBJ2-1; D may be TRBD2 (6 bases). Germline V gene data show CDR1 as SEHNR and CDR2 as FQNEAQ (reference sequence). The CDR3 runs to 15 residues. V lost 2 bases and J lost 8, with 16 bases in between. Full variable domain (missing parts from reference TRBV7-9 and TRBJ2-1): DTGVSQNPRHKITKRGQNVTFRCDPISEHNRLYWYRQTLGQGPEFLTYFQNEAQLEKSRLLSDRFSAERPKGSFSTLEIQRTEQGDSAMYLCASSLRLAREDEQFFGPGTRLTVL.

This chain joins TRBV15 and TRBJ2-1; weak D call: TRBD1 (6 bases). This CDR3 has 11 amino acids. V was trimmed by 5 bases and J by 10 bases, leaving 9 bases between them. Germline assignment: CDR1 LNHNV and CDR2 YYDKDF (reference sequence). The CDR3 DNA reads as TGTGCCACCAGCCCGGGACAAGAGCAGTTCTTC. Residues: CATSPGQEQFF. Full variable domain (missing parts from reference TRBV15 and TRBJ2-1): DAMVIQNPRYQVTQFGKPVTLSCSQTLNHNVMYWYQQKSSQAPKLLFHYYDKDFNNEADTPDNFQSRRPNTSFCFLDIRSPGLGDTAMYLCATSPGQEQFFGPGTRLTVL.